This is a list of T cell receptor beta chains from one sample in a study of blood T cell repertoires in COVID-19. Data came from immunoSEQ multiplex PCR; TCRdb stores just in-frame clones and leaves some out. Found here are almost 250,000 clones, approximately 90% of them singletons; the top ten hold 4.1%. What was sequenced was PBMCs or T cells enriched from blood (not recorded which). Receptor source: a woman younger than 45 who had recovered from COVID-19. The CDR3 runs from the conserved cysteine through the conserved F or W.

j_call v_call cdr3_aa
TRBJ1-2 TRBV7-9 CASSPRGGRADYGYTF
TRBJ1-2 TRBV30 CAWSRDYGYTF
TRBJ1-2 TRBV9 CASSVVDTENYGYTF
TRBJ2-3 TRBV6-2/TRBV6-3 CASSYGEHDTQYF
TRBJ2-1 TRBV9 CASSVSGATYNEQFF
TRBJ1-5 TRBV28 CASRGTEAYQPQHF
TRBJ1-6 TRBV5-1 CASSPGGGDNSPLHF
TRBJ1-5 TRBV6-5 CASSTDGGIGQPQHF
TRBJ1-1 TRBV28 CASSQLTGGLRTEAFF
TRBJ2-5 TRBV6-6 CASSSRTQETQYF
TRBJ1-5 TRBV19 CASQDRGLGNQPQHF
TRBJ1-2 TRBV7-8 CASSPGQTNYGYTF
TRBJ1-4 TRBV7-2 CASSLAGGEKLFF
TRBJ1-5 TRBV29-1 CSGAGGLDQPQHF
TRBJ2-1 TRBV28 CASSWTSGRYNEQFF
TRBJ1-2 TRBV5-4 CASRGQGRGGYTF
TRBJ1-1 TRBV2 CASSEAIRSGTEAFF